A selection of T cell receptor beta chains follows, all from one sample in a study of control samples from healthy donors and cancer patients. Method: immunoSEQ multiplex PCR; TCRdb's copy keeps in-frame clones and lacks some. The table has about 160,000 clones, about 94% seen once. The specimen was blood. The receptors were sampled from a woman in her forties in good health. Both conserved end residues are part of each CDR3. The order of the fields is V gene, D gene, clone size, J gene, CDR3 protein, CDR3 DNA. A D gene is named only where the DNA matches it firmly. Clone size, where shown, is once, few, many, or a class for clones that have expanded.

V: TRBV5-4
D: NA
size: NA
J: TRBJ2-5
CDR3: CASREDRKETQYF
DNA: TGTGCCAGCAGAGAGGACAGAAAAGAGACCCAGTACTTC

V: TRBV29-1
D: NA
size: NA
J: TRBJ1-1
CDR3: CSVGEGTEAFF
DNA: TGCAGCGTTGGGGAGGGGACTGAAGCTTTCTTT

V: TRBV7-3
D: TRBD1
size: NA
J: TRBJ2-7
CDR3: CASSKNRGPPNEQYF
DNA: TGTGCCAGCAGCAAAAACAGGGGGCCCCCCAACGAGCAGTACTTC

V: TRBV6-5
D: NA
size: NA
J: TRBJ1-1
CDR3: CASSRRHTEAFF
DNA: TGTGCCAGCAGCCGCCGACACACTGAAGCTTTCTTT

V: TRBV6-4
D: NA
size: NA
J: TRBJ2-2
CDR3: CASSQTPRLGFTGELFF
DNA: TGTGCCAGCAGCCAGACCCCGCGGCTGGGCTTCACCGGGGAGCTGTTTTTT

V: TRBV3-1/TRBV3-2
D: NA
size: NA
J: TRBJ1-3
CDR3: CASSRGGLSGNTIYF
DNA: TGTGCCAGCAGCCGGGGAGGGCTTTCTGGAAACACCATATATTTT

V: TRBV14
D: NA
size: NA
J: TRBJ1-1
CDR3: CASSPRQSSRAFF
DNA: TGTGCCAGCAGCCCACGACAGTCTAGTAGGGCTTTCTTT

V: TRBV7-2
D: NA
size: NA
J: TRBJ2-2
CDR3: CASRDRANTGELFF
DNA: TGTGCCAGCAGGGACCGAGCGAACACCGGGGAGCTGTTTTTT

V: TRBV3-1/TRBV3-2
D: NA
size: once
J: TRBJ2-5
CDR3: CASSQDGQLPGKETQYF
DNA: TGTGCCAGCAGCCAAGATGGTCAACTTCCTGGAAAAGAGACCCAGTACTTC

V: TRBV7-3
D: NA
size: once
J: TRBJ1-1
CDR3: CASSFGSNTEAFF
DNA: TGTGCCAGCAGCTTTGGGTCGAACACTGAAGCTTTCTTT

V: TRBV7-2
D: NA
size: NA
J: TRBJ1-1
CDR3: CASSFSLDTEAFF
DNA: TGTGCCAGCAGCTTTTCGTTGGACACTGAAGCTTTCTTT

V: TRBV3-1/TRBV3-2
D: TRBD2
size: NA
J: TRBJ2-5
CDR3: CASSPRGVGVETQYF
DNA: TGTGCCAGCAGCCCCCGGGGGGTTGGGGTAGAGACCCAGTACTTC

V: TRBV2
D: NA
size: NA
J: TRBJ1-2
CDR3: CASRDSTVIYGYTF
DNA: TGTGCCAGCAGGGACTCCACGGTAATCTATGGCTACACCTTC

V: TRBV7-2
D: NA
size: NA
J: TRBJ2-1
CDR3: CASGQGTAYNEQFF
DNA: TGTGCCAGCGGTCAGGGAACAGCCTACAATGAGCAGTTCTTC

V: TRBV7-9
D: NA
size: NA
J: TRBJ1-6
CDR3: CASSPPMGRNSPLHF
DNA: TGTGCCAGCAGCCCGCCGATGGGGCGAAATTCACCCCTCCACTTT

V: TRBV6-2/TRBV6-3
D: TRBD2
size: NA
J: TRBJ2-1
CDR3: CASSSPGLADDNEQFF
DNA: TGTGCCAGCAGTTCCCCGGGACTAGCGGATGACAATGAGCAGTTCTTC

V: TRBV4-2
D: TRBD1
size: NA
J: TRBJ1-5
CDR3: CASSQTGTGDRNQPQHF
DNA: TGTGCCAGCAGTCAAACCGGGACAGGGGATCGTAATCAGCCCCAGCATTTT

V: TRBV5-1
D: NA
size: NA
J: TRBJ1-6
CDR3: CASSFGAVENSPLHF
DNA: TGCGCCAGCAGCTTCGGGGCAGTAGAAAATTCACCCCTCCACTTT